Detailed here is one T cell receptor beta chain. The antigen this receptor binds is unknown. One base away there is no much larger clone; base qualities are not given. This sample was included in a study of blood T cell repertoires in COVID-19 (TCRdb year 2020). Context from the whole study: The collaborator samples originated in the United States, Italy and Spain and spanned the acute and convalescent phases of COVID-19. The material from the prospective study consisted of cDNA or gDNA derived from T cells, B-cell-depleted T cells, or PBMCs. The dataset comprised deeply sampled blood TCRbeta repertoires from subjects exposed to, actively infected with, or recovered from COVID-19. The repertoires were released in a freely available public database intended as a resource for research on the immune response to SARS-CoV-2. The samples were drawn from the first 160 participants of the ongoing ImmuneRACE study and from roughly 1,300 subjects provided by 6 global collaborators. Nearly every sample came with metadata listing a de-identified subject ID, COVID-19 status, age in years and sex. HLA class I and class II types, where available, came from metadata supplied by the sample provider rather than from assay-based typing.

What the work shows at the level of the full study, not this receptor alone: The quantity of clinical and demographic metadata differed by source and by participant and was supplied without curation.

CDR1 LGHNA and CDR2 YSLEER are derived from the germline V gene. Clipping removes 4 bases from V and 9 bases from J, with 8 as the unmatched junction base count. The CDR3 has 16 amino acids, counting the end cysteine and phenylalanine. The only DNA kept is the CDR3, 48 bases in frame from the first base. Collaborating institutions collected whole blood in K2EDTA tubes following their own protocols. Collaborator samples were shipped for TCRbeta analysis as frozen whole blood, isolated PBMCs, or DNA extracted from either sample type. The immunoSEQ Assay, a bias-controlled multiplex PCR, was used to amplify TCRbeta CDR3 regions from genomic DNA. The authors' analysis ran thus. The number of nucleated cells in each sample was estimated by amplification of reference gene primers within the assay. Sequence reads were collapsed and filtered to measure the absolute abundance of every unique TCRbeta CDR3 rearrangement. For each sample, productive Simpson clonality was calculated by taking the square root of Simpson's diversity index across productive rearrangements. TCRdb took this table from immuneACCESS and kept in-frame rearrangements with V and J called. Such tables lack part of the clones; where checked against another copy, unresolved V genes explain under half of the gap, and the rest is unexplained. The V and J calls and clone size come from that table; D and trimming were worked out from the DNA. The sample yields 340,000 or so clones; around 80% were counted once. The top ten clonotypes cover almost 3% of the sample.

The rearrangement joined TRBV4-3 to TRBJ1-6, with 11 central nucleotides matching TRBD1. The clonotype was recovered from a man aged 25-45 years with active or convalescent COVID-19. Sequencing used peripheral blood. Here the CDR3 is given as CASSLTWDRGTSPLHF. The nucleotide sequence is given as TGCGCCAGCAGCCTAACCTGGGACAGGGGGACTTCACCCCTCCACTTT.